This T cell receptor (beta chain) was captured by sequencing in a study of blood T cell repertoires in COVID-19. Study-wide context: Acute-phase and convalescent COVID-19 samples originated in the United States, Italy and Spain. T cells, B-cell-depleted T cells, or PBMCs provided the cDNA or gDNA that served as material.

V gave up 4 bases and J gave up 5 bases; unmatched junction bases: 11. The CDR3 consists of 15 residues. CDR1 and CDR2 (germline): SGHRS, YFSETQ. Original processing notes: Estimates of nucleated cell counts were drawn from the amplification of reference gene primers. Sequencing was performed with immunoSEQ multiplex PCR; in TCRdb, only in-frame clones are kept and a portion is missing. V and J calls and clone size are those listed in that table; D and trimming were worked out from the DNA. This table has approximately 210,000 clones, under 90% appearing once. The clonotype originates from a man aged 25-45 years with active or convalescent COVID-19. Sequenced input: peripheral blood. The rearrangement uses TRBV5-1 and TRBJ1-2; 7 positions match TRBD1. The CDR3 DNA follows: TGCGCCAGCAGCCCGCGTGGGGACAGCGGATATGGCTACACCTTC. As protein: CASSPRGDSGYGYTF.